This TCR beta chain is drawn from a study of T cell responses to AZD1222 COVID-19 vaccine. Findings and caveats of the study: Spike-wide vaccine-associated CD4 TCRs dominated at 160-218 and 743-854. Spike-specific TCR breadth rose after two AZD1222 doses, and depth rose as well.

With regard to this clone: Its matching antigen is unknown.

The table came from immunoSEQ multiplex PCR; TCRdb's copy has only in-frame clones and leaves some out. The sample lists 100,000 or so clones, 86% occurring once. This CDR3 comprises 15 residues. V was pared by 4 bases and J by 1 base, with 7 bases of the junction left unmatched. Germline-derived CDR1 and CDR2 are MNHEY and SVGEGT. The starting material was peripheral blood, obtained on day 0 of AZD1222 vaccination. The receptor was derived from an adult in good health. The V gene is TRBV6-2 or TRBV6-3, the J gene TRBJ2-7; 7 bases are shared with TRBD1. The CDR3 nucleotides are TGTGCCAGCAGTTTCCTAGGGGGCAGGTCCTACGAGCAGTACTTC. Protein product: CASSFLGGRSYEQYF.